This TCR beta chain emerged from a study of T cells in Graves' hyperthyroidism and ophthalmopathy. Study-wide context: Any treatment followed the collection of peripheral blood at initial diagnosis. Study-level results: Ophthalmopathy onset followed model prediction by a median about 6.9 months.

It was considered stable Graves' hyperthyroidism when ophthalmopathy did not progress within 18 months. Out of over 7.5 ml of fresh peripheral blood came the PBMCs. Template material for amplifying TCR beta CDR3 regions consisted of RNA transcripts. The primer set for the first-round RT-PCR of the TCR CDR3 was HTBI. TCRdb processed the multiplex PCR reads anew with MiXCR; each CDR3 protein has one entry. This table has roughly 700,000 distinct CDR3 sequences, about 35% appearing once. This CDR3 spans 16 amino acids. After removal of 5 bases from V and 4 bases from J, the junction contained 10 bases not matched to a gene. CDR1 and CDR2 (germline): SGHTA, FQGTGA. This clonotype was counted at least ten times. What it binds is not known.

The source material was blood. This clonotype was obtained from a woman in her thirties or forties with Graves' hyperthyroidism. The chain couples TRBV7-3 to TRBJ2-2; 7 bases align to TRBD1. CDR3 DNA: TGTGCCAGCAGCACCTCGGGACAGCCTCCCACCGGGGAGCTGTTTTTT. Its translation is CASSTSGQPPTGELFF.